The 30 T cell receptor beta chains presented below share a single source sample, sequenced in a study of identifying expanded T cells in peripheral blood. Using immunoSEQ multiplex PCR, the repertoire was profiled, and TCRdb retains in-frame clones only, with some absent. The repertoire includes tens of thousands of clones, 84% of them detected once, and around a fifth sits in the top ten. Sequences were obtained from blood. All receptors derive from a person aged 18 to 75 in good health.

The chain carries TRBV5-4 and TRBJ2-1; unclear D gene. The V end lost 4 bases, the J end lost 0 bases, and 11 bases lay between the germline ends. The CDR3 consists of 15 residues. CDR1 is SGHNT and CDR2 is YYREEE in the germline V gene (reference sequence). CDR3: CASSRDTSSYNEQFF. The CDR3 region has the DNA TGTGCCAGCAGCAGAGACACGAGCTCCTACAATGAGCAGTTCTTC.

On this clone: Other DNA sequences in the sample encode the same CDR3. The chain employs TRBV27 and TRBJ2-5; no clear D. The CDR3 has 13 amino acids. Germline loops: CDR1 MNHEY, CDR2 SMNVEV (reference sequence). Trimming stripped 5 bases from V and 5 bases from J, with 12 bases between. The CDR3 bases are TGTGCCAGCAGTCCACGGACCGGGGAGACCCAGTACTTC. This gives the protein CASSPRTGETQYF.

The table lists this clone with a few counts. The rearrangement links TRBV28 to TRBJ1-2; 7 nucleotides align to TRBD1. This CDR3 has 15 residues. CDR1 MDHEN and CDR2 SYDVKM come from the germline V gene. The trim removed 5 bases at V and 2 bases at J, leaving 8 bases unmatched. The DNA for the CDR3 is TGTGCCAGCAGTCTGATCAGGGGGATAAACTATGGCTACACCTTC. It is translated as CASSLIRGINYGYTF.

The CDR3 loop reads CASSERTGRAEKLFF. The CDR3 nucleotides read TGTGCCAGCAGCGAAAGGACAGGGCGAGCCGAAAAACTGTTTTTT. V is TRBV7-2 and J is TRBJ1-4; 8 positions agree with TRBD1. Losses at the gene ends were 5 bases for V and 8 bases for J; bases not matched to a gene: 10. This CDR3 has 15 residues. CDR1 is SGHTA, CDR2 FQGNSA, per germline.

This clone was detected once. The J gene is TRBJ2-6, the V gene TRBV5-1; D not resolved. Germline CDR1 is SGHRS and CDR2 is YFSETQ. The V end was cut by 0 bases, the J end by 0 bases, with 7 bases between. The CDR3 consists of 16 residues. As DNA, the CDR3 is TGCGCCAGCAGCTTGGTTATCGACTCTGGGGCCAACGTCCTGACTTTC. It translates to CASSLVIDSGANVLTF.

This clone was observed once. The J gene is TRBJ2-7, the V gene TRBV29-1; 8 bases line up with TRBD2. The CDR3 sequence is 14 residues long. Trimming removed 3 bases from V and 4 bases from J; junction bases left unmatched: 8. Germline V gene sequence: CDR1 SQVTM, CDR2 ANQGSEA. CDR3 loop: CSVDIAGRGYEQYF. CDR3 bases: TGCAGCGTTGATATAGCGGGAAGAGGGTACGAGCAGTACTTC.

The chain has TRBV6-1 and TRBJ2-1, with D possibly being TRBD2 (6 bases). V dropped 5 bases and J dropped 10 bases, with 18 bases sitting between them. This CDR3 spans 14 amino acids. Germline V gene lookup returns CDR1 MNHNS and CDR2 SASEGT. CDR3 loop: CASSLYEASEEQFF. The DNA of the CDR3 is TGTGCCAGCAGTTTATATGAGGCTAGCGAAGAGCAGTTCTTC.

J is TRBJ2-7 and V is TRBV4-3; TRBD1 matches at 7 bases. This CDR3 is built from 14 residues. Germline V gene lookup returns CDR1 LGHNA and CDR2 YSLEER. V trimming: 2 bases; J trimming: 5 bases; junction bases outside the gene matches: 6. CDR3 protein: CASSQRQGLHEQYF. DNA of the CDR3: TGCGCCAGCAGCCAAAGACAGGGATTGCACGAGCAGTACTTC.

CDR3 bases: TGTGCCAGCAGTAACAGGGGTCAGCCCCAGCATTTT. As protein: CASSNRGQPQHF. The rearrangement uses TRBV6-5 and TRBJ1-5; 7 positions match TRBD1. Germline CDR1 reads MNHEY; CDR2 reads SVGAGI. This CDR3 spans 12 amino acids. The trim removed 5 bases at V and 6 bases at J, leaving 1 base unmatched.

The V gene is TRBV5-6, the J gene TRBJ2-2; D remains ambiguous. Germline loops: CDR1 SGHDT, CDR2 YYEEEE. This CDR3 is built from 15 residues. The germline V and J ends were trimmed by 3 bases and 1 base, with 10 bases remaining between them. The CDR3: CASSWKTLNTGELFF. The CDR3 DNA reads as TGTGCCAGCAGCTGGAAGACGTTGAACACCGGGGAGCTGTTTTTT.

This clone was seen a handful of times. V gene TRBV7-3 combines with J gene TRBJ2-7; D is undetermined. This CDR3 spans 12 amino acids. Trimming removed 3 bases from V and 6 bases from J, with 9 bases in between. The V gene's germline CDR1 is SGHTA and CDR2 FQGTGA. The CDR3 is CASSFGSGEQYF. The CDR3 nucleotides are TGTGCCAGCAGCTTCGGGTCGGGCGAGCAGTACTTC. Full variable domain (rest looked up from reference TRBV7-3 and TRBJ2-7): GAGVSQTPSNKVTEKGKYVELRCDPISGHTALYWYRQSLGQGPEFLIYFQGTGAADDSGLPNDRFFAVRPEGSVSTLKIQRTERGDSAVYLCASSFGSGEQYFGPGTRLTVT.

This clone is labeled as medium-sized (0.01 to 0.1%). The CDR3: CASSKDPGTAYEQYF. The CDR3 DNA sequence: TGTGCCAGCAGTAAGGACCCCGGGACAGCCTACGAGCAGTACTTC. The chain uses TRBV6-5 and TRBJ2-7, with 7 bases lining up with TRBD1. This CDR3 region has 15 residues. The ends lost 5 bases at V and 2 bases at J; junction bases unmatched: 9. Germline-derived CDR1 and CDR2 are MNHEY and SVGAGI.

The V call is TRBV28, the J call TRBJ2-3, with D maybe TRBD1 (5 bases). The CDR3 length is 14 residues. Deletions cut 1 base from V and 8 bases from J, with 13 bases between. Per germline, CDR1 MDHEN and CDR2 SYDVKM. This CDR3 is CASSLFSGHGTQYF. The CDR3 coding sequence is TGTGCCAGCAGTTTATTTTCAGGACATGGTACGCAGTATTTT.

V and J are TRBV29-1 and TRBJ1-3, with 8 bases fitting TRBD1. The CDR3 totals 18 residues. The germline gives CDR1 SQVTM, CDR2 ANQGSEA. The V segment lost 2 bases and the J segment 3 bases; nucleotides outside the gene matches: 15. The CDR3 nucleotides are TGCAGCGTTGAACCCCGTGGACAGGGACGGTTGAGTGGAAACACCATATATTTT. Its translation: CSVEPRGQGRLSGNTIYF.

V gene TRBV4-2 combines with J gene TRBJ1-2; no definite D call. The V end lost 2 bases, the J end lost 4 bases, and 17 bases lay between the germline ends. CDR1 is LGHNA, CDR2 YNFKEQ, per germline. This CDR3 spans 16 amino acids. CDR3 bases: TGTGCCAGCAGCCAATCCCATCAGACACCGTTCTATGGCTACACCTTC. This codes for CASSQSHQTPFYGYTF.

The chain has TRBV7-8 and TRBJ1-3, with D perhaps TRBD1 (5 bases). The CDR3 is 15 amino acids. V shed 3 bases and J shed 4 bases, with 13 bases lying between them. Looked up from germline, CDR1 is SGHVS and CDR2 is FQNEAQ. This CDR3 is CASSFLTRGGNTIYF. CDR3 bases: TGTGCCAGCAGCTTCCTCACGAGGGGAGGAAACACCATATATTTT.

There are a few counts of this clone. This CDR3 reads CASSSYLLARRSYNEQFF. As DNA, the CDR3 is TGTGCCAGCAGTTCTTACCTCCTAGCGCGTCGCTCCTACAATGAGCAGTTCTTC. The V call is TRBV27, the J call TRBJ2-1; possible D gene TRBD2, 6 bases. Germline CDR1 reads MNHEY; CDR2 reads SMNVEV (reference sequence). With 4 bases removed from V and 0 bases from J, the gap between germline ends came to 19 bases. The CDR3 consists of 18 residues.

The rearrangement joins TRBV4-1 to TRBJ1-4, with D possibly TRBD1 on 6 matching bases. The CDR3 runs 17 residues. Deletions cut 3 bases from V and 4 bases from J, with 18 bases between. Germline V gene data show CDR1 as MGHRA and CDR2 as YSYEKL. The CDR3 loop reads CASSHRFGQSYNEKLFF. CDR3 nucleotide sequence: TGCGCCAGCAGCCACCGATTCGGACAGAGCTATAATGAAAAACTGTTTTTT.

This clone was seen a handful of times. The rearrangement links TRBV27 to TRBJ2-7; 8 bases map to TRBD1. V shed 8 bases, J shed 2 bases, and the junction held 8 bases outside the gene matches. Germline CDR1 reads MNHEY; CDR2 reads SMNVEV (reference sequence). CDR3 size: 14 residues. CDR3 protein: CASHAGQGTYEQYF. In DNA form, the CDR3 reads TGTGCCAGCCATGCAGGACAGGGAACCTACGAGCAGTACTTC.

The V and J genes are TRBV28 and TRBJ1-1, with TRBD1 matching 11 bases. The CDR3 runs to 17 residues. V dropped 5 bases and J dropped 4; count of bases not matched to a gene: 12. CDR1 is MDHEN, CDR2 SYDVKM, per germline. CDR3 bases: TGTGCCAGCAGTATCCTGGACAGGGGGCGGTGGGGCACTGAAGCTTTCTTT. Translation: CASSILDRGRWGTEAFF.

This clone was counted between two and nine times. J is TRBJ2-7 and V is TRBV5-1, with a tentative D call TRBD2 (5 bases). The length of the CDR3 is 15 residues. Germline V CDR1 and CDR2: SGHRS, YFSETQ. V was trimmed by 0 bases and J by 1 base, leaving 11 bases between them. The CDR3 nucleotides are TGCGCCAGCAGCTTGGGGCTAGCACATTCCTACGAGCAGTACTTC. This codes for CASSLGLAHSYEQYF.

V gene TRBV10-3 combines with J gene TRBJ2-3; a weak D match, TRBD2 (6 bases). CDR1 ENHRY and CDR2 SYGVKD come from the germline V gene. The CDR3 is made up of 16 amino acids. Deletions cut 2 bases from V and 5 bases from J, with 17 bases between. The CDR3 is CAISEGPGGAKDTQYF. DNA for the CDR3: TGTGCCATCAGTGAGGGACCGGGCGGGGCAAAAGATACGCAGTATTTT.

This clone was observed a handful of times. The chain is built from TRBV4-1 and TRBJ2-7; D might be TRBD1 (8 bases). Germline assignment: CDR1 MGHRA and CDR2 YSYEKL. With 1 base removed from V and 0 bases from J, the gap between germline ends came to 16 bases. This CDR3 contains 17 residues. The CDR3 is CASSQGRGTGHSYEQYF. CDR3 sequence (DNA): TGCGCCAGCAGCCAAGGGCGGGGGACAGGTCACTCCTACGAGCAGTACTTC.

The genes are TRBV6-7 and TRBJ1-1; no firm D call. TRBV6-7 is labeled an ORF, and its function is uncertain. V dropped 6 bases and J dropped 3 bases, with 14 bases sitting between them. The length of the CDR3 is 14 residues. The CDR3 protein is CASSSEAMDTEAFF. In DNA, the CDR3 is TGTGCCAGCAGCTCCGAGGCGATGGACACTGAAGCTTTCTTT.

The chain recombines TRBV9 with TRBJ2-3; TRBD2 might be the D (5 bases). Between the trimmed V and J ends, which lost 5 bases and 1 base, there was a span of 8 bases. The V gene's germline CDR1 is SGDLS and CDR2 YYNGEE. The CDR3 is 13 residues long. As DNA, the CDR3 is TGTGCCAGCAGAGCGGCGGGCACAGATACGCAGTATTTT. This codes for CASRAAGTDTQYF. The whole variable domain, remainder taken from reference TRBV9 and TRBJ2-3, is DSGVTQTPKHLITATGQRVTLRCSPRSGDLSVYWYQQSLDQGLQFLIQYYNGEERAKGNILERFSAQQFPDLHSELNLSSLELGDSALYFCASRAAGTDTQYFGPGTRLTVL.

This chain uses TRBV5-1 with TRBJ2-1; 14 bases match TRBD2. Trimming at V came to 2 bases and at J to 1 base, leaving 8 bases not matched to a gene. The CDR3 runs to 19 residues. Germline V CDR1 and CDR2: SGHRS, YFSETQ. CDR3 sequence reads: CASSLNPGLAGVSYNEQFF. DNA for the CDR3: TGCGCCAGCAGCTTAAACCCGGGACTAGCGGGAGTGTCCTACAATGAGCAGTTCTTC.

The rearrangement links TRBV6-5 to TRBJ2-7, with D unresolved. Germline CDR1 and CDR2: MNHEY and SVGAGI. The CDR3 is 15 amino acids. Trimming cost V 7 bases and J 2 bases, with 18 bases left between them. CDR3 nucleotides: TGTGCCAGCACCTCGTCTCCGGCGGCTACCTACGAGCAGTACTTC. Protein sequence: CASTSSPAATYEQYF.

The chain has TRBV28 and TRBJ1-2; the D is unclear. Germline V gene data show CDR1 as MDHEN and CDR2 as SYDVKM. Trimming pared 6 bases from V and 0 bases from J, leaving 8 bases between. This CDR3 contains 13 residues. The CDR3 DNA follows: TGTGCCAGCAGAGGCGGTTCTAACTATGGCTACACCTTC. The encoded protein is CASRGGSNYGYTF.

This chain uses TRBV7-3 with TRBJ1-1; D is possibly TRBD1 (5 bases). CDR1 and CDR2 from the germline V gene are SGHTA and FQGTGA. V dropped 6 bases and J dropped 2 bases, with 10 bases sitting between them. The CDR3 spans 13 residues. The CDR3 nucleotides read TGTGCCAGCAGGGGGCAGGGCAACACTGAAGCTTTCTTT. This gives the protein CASRGQGNTEAFF.

The chain couples TRBV12-5 to TRBJ2-7; maybe TRBD1 (5 bases). The V and J ends lost 0 bases and 4 bases respectively, with 16 bases between them. Germline CDR1 reads LGHNT; CDR2 reads FRNRAP. This CDR3 is 16 amino acids long. The CDR3, as DNA: TGTGCTAGTGGTTTGGTAAAGTCACAAGGGGCTTACGAGCAGTACTTC. Protein sequence: CASGLVKSQGAYEQYF.